This T cell receptor (beta chain) was observed in a study of T cells after posttransplantation cyclophosphamide. Study-wide findings and caveats: Donor-recipient repertoire similarity was low at 1-2 months, rising over year one. TRB clonality was highly associated with recipient CMV seropositivity and reactivation.

This clone was observed many times. Its specificity is unknown. Cyclophosphamide on days +3 and +4 followed busulfan-fludarabine conditioning and a marrow graft. The protocol was immunoSEQ multiplex PCR, while the TCRdb copy is restricted to in-frame clones and leaves out a portion. This sample carries 10,000 to 12,000 clones, none of them present only once. The material was PBMCs, obtained after allogeneic stem cell transplant with posttransplant cyclophosphamide. The TCR comes from a female patient aged 40 to 55 who received an allogeneic stem cell transplant from a related donor, was CMV-positive, and had no GVHD. T cells may partly derive from the graft donor.

CDR3 nucleotide sequence: TGTGCCAGCAGCTTACGAGGACAGCCGACAACTAATGAAAAACTGTTTTTT. Its translation: CASSLRGQPTTNEKLFF. This sequence joins TRBV7-2 and TRBJ1-4, with a weak D call TRBD1 (6 bases). V lost 2 bases and J lost 0, with 13 bases in between. Germline CDR1 is SGHTA and CDR2 is FQGNSA. The CDR3 sequence is 17 residues long.